This TCR beta chain was retrieved from a study of T cell repertoires in cytomegalovirus infection. Study at large: CMV epitopes used comprised recently identified HLA-C-restricted ones and well-studied HLA-B-restricted ones. Matching HLA type and CMV infection were both indicated by public TCR beta signatures.

Each CDR3 protein gets one entry after TCRdb re-called the reads with MiXCR. The table shows fewer than 950,000 distinct CDR3 sequences, with 32% occurring only once. Germline CDR1 and CDR2: DFQATT and SNEGSKA (reference sequence). There are 18 residues in the CDR3. After removal of 0 bases from V and 4 bases from J, the junction contained 12 bases not matched to a gene. For this clonotype: Its target is unknown.

Broader study findings: In two of eight donors, the top clonotype was HLA-C-restricted CMV-specific. Cumulated frequencies of public TCR beta families served to identify carriers of CMV plus the relevant HLA.

The source is a human donor in good health (CMV status not recorded). Some clones in this sample may be carry-over from other donors' samples. Material: cultured CD8+ T cells from PBMCs, obtained from culture after CMV antigen stimulation. The rearrangement links TRBV20-1 to TRBJ2-2, with 9 positions matching TRBD2. The CDR3 DNA follows: TGCAGTGCTAGAGATGGGTATGCGGGGGGGCTGATCACCGGGGAGCTGTTTTTT. It specifies CSARDGYAGGLITGELFF.